The 20 T cell receptor beta chains presented below share a single source sample, sequenced in a study of T cells in Graves' hyperthyroidism and ophthalmopathy. There were TCR beta CDR3 regions amplified from RNA transcripts. The TCR CDR3 first-round RT-PCR relied on the HTBI primer set. TCRdb itself ran the multiplex PCR reads through MiXCR, one entry per CDR3 protein. The table shows around 620,000 distinct CDR3 sequences, with 15% to 20% occurring only once. Sequenced sample: blood. Receptors were obtained from a woman aged 25 to 39 with Graves' hyperthyroidism.

The chain is built from TRBV15 and TRBJ2-5; no reliable D call. The CDR3 consists of 12 residues. Trimming took 0 bases from V and 5 from J, leaving 4 bases between them. Looked up from germline, CDR1 is LNHNV and CDR2 is YYDKDF (reference sequence). As DNA, the CDR3 is TGTGCCACCAGCAGAGACGGGGAGACCCAGTACTTC. Protein: CATSRDGETQYF.

There are a few counts of this clonotype. The V gene is TRBV7-9, the J gene TRBJ1-3; a weak D match, TRBD1 (5 bases). This CDR3 spans 15 amino acids. Germline assignment: CDR1 SEHNR and CDR2 FQNEAQ (reference sequence). V gave up 6 bases and J gave up 0 bases, with 12 bases separating them. The CDR3 reads CASRQTVFSGNTIYF. The CDR3 nucleotides read TGTGCCAGCAGACAGACAGTCTTCTCTGGAAACACCATATATTTT.

This chain links TRBV12-3 or TRBV12-4 with TRBJ2-3; 8 positions agree with TRBD2. CDR3 size: 15 residues. V lost 1 base, J lost 5 bases, and 5 bases stayed unmatched. CDR3 in amino acids: CASSLGTAGGDTQYF. In DNA, the CDR3 is TGTGCCAGCAGTTTAGGGACGGCGGGGGGAGATACGCAGTATTTT.

This clonotype was picked up a small number of times. The chain is built from TRBV5-1 and TRBJ2-3, with D perhaps TRBD1 (6 bases). Trimming took 4 bases from V and 7 from J, leaving 13 bases between them. CDR3 size: 13 residues. Germline V gene lookup returns CDR1 SGHRS and CDR2 YFSETQ. The CDR3 protein is CASSLDRSNTQYF. In DNA, the CDR3 is TGCGCCAGCAGCCTCGACAGGAGTAATACGCAGTATTTT.

V and J are TRBV10-3 and TRBJ2-1; 9 bases match TRBD1. Germline CDR1 is ENHRY and CDR2 is SYGVKD. This CDR3 region has 16 residues. The ends lost 1 base at V and 5 bases at J; junction bases unmatched: 6. The CDR3 reads CAISEFWTGANNEQFF. The CDR3 DNA sequence: TGTGCCATCAGTGAGTTCTGGACAGGGGCTAACAATGAGCAGTTCTTC.

This clonotype was observed many times. DNA of the CDR3: TGTGCCACCATCAAAGCAGGGGGTACGTACGAGCAGTACTTC. Protein product: CATIKAGGTYEQYF. The chain has TRBV6-2 or TRBV6-3 and TRBJ2-7; 7 bases map to TRBD1. CDR1 MNHEY and CDR2 SVGEGT come from the germline V gene. V lost 10 bases to trimming and J lost 4 bases; unmatched junction nucleotides: 13. CDR3 length: 14 amino acids.

Turning to this clonotype: A much larger clone differs from this one at a single base, so this may be a read error. As DNA, the CDR3 is TGCAGTGCTCCCCGGGACGGCGATAGCAATCAGCCCCAGCATTTT. Residues: CSAPRDGDSNQPQHF. The rearrangement links TRBV20-1 to TRBJ1-5; tentative D call: TRBD1 (5 bases). The CDR3 spans 15 residues. Trimming took off 5 bases at V and 0 bases at J, with 14 bases between the two ends. In germline, CDR1 is DFQATT, CDR2 SNEGSKA (reference sequence).

In its sample, this clonotype was seen many times. Here the CDR3 reads CASSTRETQYF. CDR3 nucleotide sequence: TGTGCCAGCAGCACCCGGGAGACCCAGTACTTC. The rearrangement links TRBV12-3 or TRBV12-4 to TRBJ2-5; D is unclear. V was trimmed by 6 bases and J by 5 bases, leaving 7 bases between them. The CDR3 loop spans 11 amino acids.

Only a few counts were recorded for this clonotype. The genes are TRBV2 and TRBJ2-7, with 7 nucleotides matching TRBD2. V trimming: 6 bases; J trimming: 6 bases; junction bases outside the gene matches: 14. Germline loops: CDR1 SNHLY, CDR2 FYNNEI. The CDR3 loop spans 15 amino acids. The CDR3: CASRGLMAGEREQYF. The CDR3 nucleotides read TGTGCCAGCAGGGGTTTAATGGCGGGAGAGCGCGAGCAGTACTTC.

A few counts support this clonotype. An end of the junction does not agree with germline; a read error may underlie this. The chain links TRBV7-7 to TRBJ1-4; D unresolved. CDR3 length: 11 amino acids. CDR1 is SSHAT, CDR2 FNYEAQ, per germline (reference sequence). CDR3 in DNA: TGTGCTAGCAGCCCTCGCGAAAAACTGTTTTTT. Its protein product is CASSPREKLFF.

This clonotype was seen at least ten times. The genes are TRBV18 and TRBJ1-4; D remains ambiguous. This CDR3 contains 15 residues. Germline CDR1 KGHSH, CDR2 LQKENI. Deletions cut 1 base from V and 3 bases from J, with 9 bases between. CDR3 coding DNA: TGTGCCAGCTCACCACGTATAGCCTCTAATGAAAAACTGTTTTTT. Residues: CASSPRIASNEKLFF.

V and J are TRBV7-9 and TRBJ2-2; 8 bases map to TRBD1. Germline lookup yields CDR1 SEHNR and CDR2 FQNEAQ (reference sequence). The CDR3 length is 18 residues. J lost 4 bases, V lost 5 bases, and 15 bases had no gene match. The CDR3 nucleotides are TGTGCCAGCAGCCACAACACCGACAGACAGGGGCCCACCGGGGAGCTGTTTTTT. Residues: CASSHNTDRQGPTGELFF.

With respect to this clonotype: Likely a read error: the CDR3 ends without its conserved phenylalanine or tryptophan. The chain employs TRBV19 and TRBJ2-7, with D tentatively TRBD1 or TRBD2 (5 bases each). The V gene lost 3 bases and the J gene lost 6 bases, with 12 bases spanning the gap. This CDR3 has 13 amino acids. Germline CDR1 is LNHDA and CDR2 is SQIVND (reference sequence). In DNA form, the CDR3 reads TGTGCCAGTAGTATGGGGGAAGGGGCCGAGCAGTACCTC. Its translation is CASSMGEGAEQYL.

This clonotype was found many times. The rearrangement links TRBV7-9 to TRBJ2-1, with D perhaps TRBD1 or TRBD2 (6 bases each). The CDR3 loop spans 14 amino acids. The V end was cut by 1 base, the J end by 8 bases, with 12 bases between. Per the germline V gene, CDR1 is SEHNR and CDR2 is FQNEAQ (reference sequence). CDR3 amino acids: CASSLGGAVDEQFF. The CDR3 DNA sequence: TGTGCCAGCAGCTTAGGGGGGGCCGTCGATGAGCAGTTCTTC.

The J gene is TRBJ2-1, the V gene TRBV7-3; possibly TRBD2 for D (6 bases). The CDR3 runs 18 residues. V lost 2 bases and J lost 0, with 17 bases in between. Per the germline V gene, CDR1 is SGHTA and CDR2 is FQGTGA. CDR3: CASSLLPGTPSSYNEQFF. CDR3 bases: TGTGCCAGCAGCTTACTCCCCGGGACTCCCTCCTCCTACAATGAGCAGTTCTTC.

This clonotype was picked up many times. The chain recombines TRBV15 with TRBJ1-1; possibly TRBD1 for D (5 bases). CDR1 and CDR2 from the germline V gene are LNHNV and YYDKDF (reference sequence). The length of the CDR3 is 16 residues. Trimming stripped 1 base from V and 3 bases from J, with 15 bases between. The CDR3 DNA reads as TGTGCCACCAGCAGAGCCAGGGTCCAGGTGCACACTGAAGCTTTCTTT. Protein sequence: CATSRARVQVHTEAFF.

In this sample, this clonotype turned up many times. This chain links TRBV11-2 with TRBJ2-7; no firm D call. Germline assignment: CDR1 SGHAT and CDR2 FQNNGV. V lost 1 base and J lost 0, with 13 bases in between. The CDR3 consists of 16 residues. The DNA for the CDR3 is TGTGCCAGCAGCTTAGGGGGTGCAATAGCCTCCTACGAGCAGTACTTC. Translating gives CASSLGGAIASYEQYF.

There are many counts of this clonotype. The chain has TRBV29-1 and TRBJ1-1; D unresolved. Trimming shortened V by 5 bases and J by 1 base, and 8 bases separated the two germline ends. The CDR3 has 12 residues. From germline, CDR1 is SQVTM and CDR2 ANQGSEA. The CDR3 region is CSVLPPNTEAFF. The CDR3 DNA is TGCAGCGTTTTGCCCCCGAACACTGAAGCTTTCTTT.

The table lists this clonotype with many counts. At one of its ends the junction is not consistent with the germline gene, which may arise from a read error. The chain uses TRBV18 and TRBJ2-1; the D gene is possibly TRBD1 (6 bases). The CDR3 contains 13 residues. Germline V gene sequence: CDR1 KGHSH, CDR2 LQKENI. CDR3 in amino acids: CASSPGAGNEQFF. The DNA of the CDR3 is TGCGCCAGCAGCCCAGGGGCAGGGAATGAGCAGTTCTTC.

This clonotype was found many times. The chain couples TRBV12-3 or TRBV12-4 to TRBJ1-1; unclear D gene. Trimming removed 3 bases at V and 12 bases at J, with 14 bases between. This CDR3 has 12 amino acids. Here the CDR3 reads CASSFGRVVTFF. In DNA form, the CDR3 reads TGTGCCAGCAGTTTCGGACGGGTTGTAACTTTCTTT.